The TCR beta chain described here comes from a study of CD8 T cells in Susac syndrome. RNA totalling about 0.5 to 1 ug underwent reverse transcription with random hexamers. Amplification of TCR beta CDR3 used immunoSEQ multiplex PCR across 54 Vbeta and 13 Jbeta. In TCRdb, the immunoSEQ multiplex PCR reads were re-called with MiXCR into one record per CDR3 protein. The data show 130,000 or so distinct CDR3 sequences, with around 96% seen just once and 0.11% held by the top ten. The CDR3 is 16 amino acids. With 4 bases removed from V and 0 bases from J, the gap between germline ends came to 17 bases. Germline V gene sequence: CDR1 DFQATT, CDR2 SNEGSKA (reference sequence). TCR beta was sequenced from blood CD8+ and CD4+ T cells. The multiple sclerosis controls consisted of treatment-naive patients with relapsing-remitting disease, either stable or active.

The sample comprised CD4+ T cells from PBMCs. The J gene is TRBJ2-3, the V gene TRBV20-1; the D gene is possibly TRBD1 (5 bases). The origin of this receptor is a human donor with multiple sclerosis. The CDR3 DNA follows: TGCAGTGCTACGACCTCAGGGCGACAGAGCACAGATACGCAGTATTTT. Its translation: CSATTSGRQSTDTQYF.